This TCR beta chain was profiled in a study of blood T cells in healthy people across ages. Alongside a J-beta primer mix, a sample-barcoded 5' primer served in a second PCR lasting 7 to 11 cycles. TCRdb ran MiXCR on the 5' RACE reads and lists one entry per CDR3 protein. The sample holds 600,000 to 850,000 distinct CDR3 sequences, roughly 47% seen once. Broader study findings: Unsorted PBMCs blocked a conclusive comparison of naive and antigen-experienced cells.

In regard to this clonotype: Its antigen is still unknown.

The amount of total RNA extracted per sample was at least 5 micrograms. Source material: blood. The receptor was isolated from a woman in her fifties or sixties in good health.

This CDR3 is CAISAGTSGGSYEQYF. DNA for the CDR3: TGTGCCATCAGTGCGGGGACTAGCGGGGGGTCCTACGAGCAGTACTTC. The rearrangement uses TRBV10-3 and TRBJ2-4, with 15 positions matching TRBD2. Gene TRBJ2-7 matches the end of the DNA better, so the J call may be wrong. This CDR3 has 16 amino acids. Per germline, CDR1 ENHRY and CDR2 SYGVKD.